The TCR beta chain described here comes from a study of T-cell reconstitution after alpha-beta-depleted transplantation in children. The germline V gene encodes CDR1 GTSNPN and CDR2 SVGIG (reference sequence). V lost 0 bases, J lost 2 bases, and 7 bases lay in between. CDR3 length: 13 amino acids. It was with unique molecular identifiers that the TCRbeta library was prepared. TCRdb reprocessed the PCR reads with MiXCR, giving one entry per CDR3 protein. The sample contains approximately 520,000 distinct CDR3 sequences, about 33% of which appear only once. This clonotype was found a few times. This rearrangement joins TRBV30 to TRBJ1-1; no clear D. Sequenced material: PBMCs from the stem cell graft donor, taken from the stem cell graft. This sequence originates from a human donor who donated a stem cell graft to a child with aplastic anemia. CDR3 nucleotides: TGTGCCTGGAGTGTATTGGGTAACACTGAAGCTTTCTTT. Translated, it gives CAWSVLGNTEAFF.